A single sample gave rise to the 4 T cell receptor beta chains below, sequenced in a study of OX40 agonist ivuxolimab in advanced cancers. Assay used: immunoSEQ multiplex PCR; TCRdb lists only in-frame clones, some missing. The data contain about 46,000 clones, 89% of them singletons. Sequencing used CD4+ or CD8+ T cells sorted from blood, obtained in a trial of the OX40 agonist ivuxolimab. The receptors were gathered from an adult with an advanced solid tumor such as melanoma, head and neck, liver or kidney cancer.

This chain joins TRBV9 and TRBJ1-2; D is uncertain. The CDR3 loop spans 15 amino acids. Germline V gene sequence: CDR1 SGDLS, CDR2 YYNGEE. With 1 base removed from V and 8 bases from J, the gap between germline ends came to 18 bases. The CDR3 sequence is CASSVSAARDKGYTF. The CDR3 region has the DNA TGTGCCAGCAGCGTATCGGCAGCACGCGACAAGGGCTACACCTTC. The full variable domain, rest sourced from reference TRBV9 and TRBJ1-2, is DSGVTQTPKHLITATGQRVTLRCSPRSGDLSVYWYQQSLDQGLQFLIQYYNGEERAKGNILERFSAQQFPDLHSELNLSSLELGDSALYFCASSVSAARDKGYTFGSGTRLTVV.

The genes are TRBV21-1 and TRBJ2-7; the table's D call, TRBD1, has no DNA check behind it. TRBV21-1 is tagged as a pseudogene. This CDR3 region has 14 residues. The CDR3 coding sequence is TGTGCCAGCAGCATAGTGGGCACCTCCTACGAGCAGTACTTC. It codes for CASSIVGTSYEQYF.

This sequence joins TRBV5-4 and TRBJ1-1; TRBD1 aligns across 12 bases. The CDR3 is 15 residues long. Germline V lookup: CDR1 SGHNT, CDR2 YYREEE (reference sequence). J was trimmed by 5 bases and V by 4 bases; bases with no gene match: 6. The CDR3 region has the DNA TGTGCCAGCAGCGGGACAGGGGGCGTTCATACTGAAGCTTTCTTT. The encoded protein is CASSGTGGVHTEAFF. The full variable domain, in which reference TRBV5-4 and TRBJ1-1 provide the parts outside the CDR3, is ETGVTQSPTHLIKTRGQQVTLRCSSQSGHNTVSWYQQALGQGPQFIFQYYREEENGRGNFPPRFSGLQFPNYSSELNVNALELDDSALYLCASSGTGGVHTEAFFGQGTRLTVV.

The chain links TRBV9 to TRBJ1-6, with D possibly TRBD1 on 5 matching bases. Trimming took off 4 bases at V and 9 bases at J, with 17 bases between the two ends. The germline V gene has CDR1 SGDLS and CDR2 YYNGEE. The CDR3 runs 15 residues. The CDR3 is CASSPEGLGGSPLHF. CDR3 nucleotides: TGTGCCAGCAGCCCCGAGGGGCTAGGCGGTTCACCCCTCCACTTT.